The 7 T cell receptor beta chains listed next were all sequenced from one sample in a study of regulatory T cells in long-lasting Graves disease. Sequencing libraries for TCR beta were prepared with iRepertoire HTBI primers and Arm-PCR of CDR3 regions. A single record per CDR3 protein comes from TCRdb applying MiXCR to the multiplex PCR reads. The sample lists some 450,000 distinct CDR3 sequences, about a sixth occurring once. The time point is: newly diagnosed GD, antithyroid drugs for less than 3 months. The TCR library used RNA extracted from PBMCs. These records were also assigned to another study, of T cells in Graves' hyperthyroidism and ophthalmopathy.

Sample: peripheral blood mononuclear cells (PBMCs), taken at new diagnosis, from a patient treated with antithyroid drugs. The receptors here all came from a woman aged 30 to 39 with Graves disease.

This clonotype was detected many times. CDR3 sequence: CASIERTGKLLEQYF. CDR3 nucleotide sequence: TGTGCCAGCATCGAACGGACAGGGAAACTACTCGAGCAGTACTTC. The chain couples TRBV6-1 to TRBJ2-7; TRBD1 agrees at 8 bases. Germline trimming cut 7 bases from V and 6 bases from J; bases unmatched to any gene: 14. The germline V gene has CDR1 MNHNS and CDR2 SASEGT. The length of the CDR3 is 15 residues.

This clonotype was detected only a few times. The junction does not match germline at one end; this may be a read error. The V call is TRBV20-1, the J call TRBJ2-2; D is possibly TRBD1 or TRBD2 (5 bases each). The CDR3 has 15 residues. Germline values: CDR1 DFQATT, CDR2 SNEGSKA (reference sequence). The CDR3 reads CSAGEGSPNTGELFF. For the CDR3, the DNA is TGCAGTGCTGGAGAGGGGTCCCCGAACACCGGGGAGCTGTTTTTT.

The chain combines TRBV19 with TRBJ2-5, with 13 positions matching TRBD2. Trimming at V came to 2 bases and at J to 4 bases, leaving 13 bases not matched to a gene. This CDR3 has 19 amino acids. CDR1 is LNHDA and CDR2 is SQIVND in the germline V gene (reference sequence). The chain's CDR3 is CASSIRGTSGTRRRETQYF. The CDR3 DNA reads TGTGCCAGTAGTATACGCGGGACTAGCGGGACCCGACGAAGAGAGACCCAGTACTTC.

This clonotype was seen more than once but under ten times. The chain has TRBV11-1 and TRBJ2-5; D may be TRBD1 (6 bases). Trimming stripped 5 bases from V and 5 bases from J, with 21 bases between. Germline lookup yields CDR1 SGHAT and CDR2 FQDESV (reference sequence). The CDR3 spans 16 residues. The CDR3 nucleotides are TGTGCCAGCAGCCACTGGACAGTGGTAGCATCGGAGACCCAGTACTTC. Protein: CASSHWTVVASETQYF.

The chain joins TRBV20-1 to TRBJ2-7; D ambiguous. The V gene lost 1 base and the J gene lost 3 bases, with 13 bases spanning the gap. The CDR3 is 14 amino acids. CDR1 and CDR2 (germline): DFQATT, SNEGSKA (reference sequence). As DNA, the CDR3 is TGCAGTGCTAGAGTAGGAACCCGCCGCTACGAGCAGTACTTC. Protein sequence: CSARVGTRRYEQYF.

Comment on this clonotype: A much larger clonotype is one base distant, so this may be a read error. The J gene is TRBJ2-1, the V gene TRBV2; 8 bases align to TRBD2. The CDR3 runs 13 residues. The V segment lost 4 bases and the J segment 8 bases; nucleotides outside the gene matches: 4. Germline CDR1 and CDR2: SNHLY and FYNNEI. The DNA for the CDR3 is TGTGCCAGCAGTGGACGGGGGGGATATGAGCAGTTCTTC. Protein: CASSGRGGYEQFF.

This clonotype appeared many times. The chain uses TRBV7-8 and TRBJ1-2, with D unclear. Trimming cost V 1 base and J 4 bases, with 13 bases left between them. The germline V gene has CDR1 SGHVS and CDR2 FQNEAQ. The CDR3 is 15 amino acids. The CDR3 sequence: CASSLDRWETYGYTF. Here the CDR3 DNA reads TGTGCCAGCAGCTTAGATCGGTGGGAGACCTATGGCTACACCTTC.